This T cell receptor (beta chain) was obtained from a study of blood T cell repertoires in COVID-19. The CDR3 loop spans 17 amino acids. V lost 2 bases and J 3 bases, leaving 16 bases between the germline ends. CDR1 and CDR2 (germline): KGHDR, SFDVKD. Source study methods: Quantification of nucleated cells was approximated via reference gene primer amplification. Sequenced by immunoSEQ multiplex PCR; TCRdb stores in-frame clones only, minus some. The D gene and trimming were derived from the DNA, and the V and J assignments and clone size from that table. Among over 15,000 clones listed, more than 75% were seen once.

This rearrangement joins TRBV24-1 to TRBJ2-4; perhaps TRBD1 as D (5 bases). The source material was peripheral blood. This receptor was taken from a human donor with active COVID-19. The donor label of this sample is uncertain. The CDR3 reads CATSDSSGFLGKNIQYF. The CDR3 region has the DNA TGTGCCACCAGTGATTCTTCAGGGTTCTTGGGCAAAAACATTCAGTACTTC.